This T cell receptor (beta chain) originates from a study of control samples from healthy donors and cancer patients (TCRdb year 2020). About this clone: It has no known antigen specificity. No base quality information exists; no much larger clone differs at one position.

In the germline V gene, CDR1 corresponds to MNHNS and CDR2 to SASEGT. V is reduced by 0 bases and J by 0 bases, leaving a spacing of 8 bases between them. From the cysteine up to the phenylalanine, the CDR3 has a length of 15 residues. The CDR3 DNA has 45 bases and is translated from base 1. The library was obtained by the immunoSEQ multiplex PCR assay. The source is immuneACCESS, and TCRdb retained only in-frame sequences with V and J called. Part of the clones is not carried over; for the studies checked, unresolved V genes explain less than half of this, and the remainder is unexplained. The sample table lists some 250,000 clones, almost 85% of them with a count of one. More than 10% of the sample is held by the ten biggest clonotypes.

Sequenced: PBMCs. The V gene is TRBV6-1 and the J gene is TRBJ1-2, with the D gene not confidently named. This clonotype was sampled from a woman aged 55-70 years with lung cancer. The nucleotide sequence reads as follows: TGTGCCAGCAGTGAAGCGAGTCTGGCTAACTATGGCTACACCTTC. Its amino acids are CASSEASLANYGYTF.